The 5 T cell receptor beta chains listed next were all sequenced from one sample in a study of T cells expressing NK-cell markers (dated by TCRdb to 2019 to 2021). Receptors were amplified or captured by 5' RACE. The listed sequencing device is Illumina HiSeq 2000. Following reprocessing of the reads by TCRdb, the data hold one row per CDR3 protein sequence and no DNA is available. Per the sample table, the count is some 500,000 distinct CDR3 sequences. Together, the top ten hold about 1.5% of the sample. Sequenced sample: blood T cells: a sorted CD56 or NKG2C T cell subset, CD4+ or CD8+ T cells, or bulk PBMC T cells (not recorded which). All receptors derive from a woman aged 45-65 years in good health. Donor details come from another sample of the same person, matched by shared clones.

The chain recombines TRBV20-1 with TRBJ2-1; TCRdb returns TRBD1, unconfirmable since there is no DNA. Germline V CDR1 and CDR2: DFQATT, SNEGSKA (reference sequence). This CDR3 is built from 14 residues. CDR3 sequence: CSAYVPGQGNEQFF.

The J gene is TRBJ2-2, the V gene TRBV10-3; as DNA is missing, the TRBD2 call by TCRdb cannot be tested. The CDR3 consists of 18 residues. CDR1 and CDR2 (germline): ENHRY, SYGVKD. CDR3: CAISERDRREANTGELFF.

The V gene is TRBV11-2, the J gene TRBJ2-3; the D call from TCRdb, TRBD1, cannot be confirmed without DNA. Germline V gene lookup returns CDR1 SGHAT and CDR2 FQNNGV. This CDR3 spans 16 amino acids. This CDR3 is CASSLGAGPNTDTQYF.

The CDR3 here is CASSLEGQNTGELFF. The chain employs TRBV3-1 and TRBJ2-2; no DNA is available, so the TRBD1 call from TCRdb remains unchecked. CDR1 and CDR2 (germline): LGHDT, YNNKEL (reference sequence). The CDR3 spans 15 residues.

The chain has TRBV20-1 and TRBJ1-5; the D call from TCRdb, TRBD1, cannot be confirmed without DNA. The germline CDR1 and CDR2 sequences are DFQATT and SNEGSKA (reference sequence). This CDR3 region has 16 residues. CDR3 residues: CSATSGQARFGQPQHF.